The clone carrying this T cell receptor beta chain was seen at least ten times. TCR beta CDR3 regions were amplified from RNA. The HTBI set primed first-round TCR CDR3 RT-PCR. Using its own MiXCR run on the multiplex PCR reads, TCRdb lists one record per CDR3 protein. The table records approximately 480,000 distinct CDR3 sequences, less than 25% of them present only once. The CDR3 consists of 14 residues. CDR1 is MNHNS, CDR2 SASEGT, per germline. Trimming left V 3 bases short and J 5 bases short, with 11 bases between. The sample originates from a study of T cells in Graves' hyperthyroidism and ophthalmopathy.

The chain is built from TRBV6-1 and TRBJ1-5; a weak D match, TRBD1 (6 bases). This TCR came from a man aged 18 to 29 with Graves' hyperthyroidism. Sequenced material: blood. CDR3 amino acids: CASSDNRVYQPQHF. CDR3 sequence (DNA): TGTGCCAGCAGTGATAACAGGGTATATCAGCCCCAGCATTTT.